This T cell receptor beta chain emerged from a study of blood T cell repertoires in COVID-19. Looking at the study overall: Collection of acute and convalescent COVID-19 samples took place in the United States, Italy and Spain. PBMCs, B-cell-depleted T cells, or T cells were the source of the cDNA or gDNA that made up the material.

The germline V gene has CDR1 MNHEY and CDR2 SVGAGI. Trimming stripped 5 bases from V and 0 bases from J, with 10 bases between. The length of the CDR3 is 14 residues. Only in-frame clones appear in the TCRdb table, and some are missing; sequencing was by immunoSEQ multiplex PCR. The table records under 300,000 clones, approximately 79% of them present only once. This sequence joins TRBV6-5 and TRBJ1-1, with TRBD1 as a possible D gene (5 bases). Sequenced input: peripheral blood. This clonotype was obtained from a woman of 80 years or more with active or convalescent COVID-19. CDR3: CASSPGTLNTEAFF. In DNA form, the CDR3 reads TGTGCCAGCAGTCCCGGGACTTTGAACACTGAAGCTTTCTTT.